This entry is about one TCR beta chain. V shed 8 bases and J shed 7 bases, with 15 bases lying between them. This CDR3 has 14 residues. Looked up from germline, CDR1 is SNHLY and CDR2 is FYNNEI. In the source study's methods: Estimates of nucleated cell counts were drawn from the amplification of reference gene primers. TCRdb's table, derived via immunoSEQ multiplex PCR, lists solely in-frame clones and lacks some. That table is the source of V, J and clone size, and D and trimming were worked out from the DNA. The profile shows about 60,000 clones, approximately 90% of them singletons. The record originates from a study of blood T cell repertoires in COVID-19.

The clonotype was recovered from a man between 70 and 80 years old with acute or convalescent COVID-19. The chain employs TRBV2 and TRBJ1-6; D is uncertain. The sequenced sample consisted of peripheral blood. The CDR3: CASSGGGSNSPLHF. CDR3 nucleotide sequence: TGTGCCAGCTCCGGTGGAGGGAGCAATTCACCCCTCCACTTT. Combining the CDR3 with reference TRBV2 and TRBJ1-6 gives the whole variable domain EPEVTQTPSHQVTQMGQEVILRCVPISNHLYFYWYRQILGQKVEFLVSFYNNEISEKSEIFDDQFSVERPDGSNFTLKIRSTKLEDSAMYFCASSGGGSNSPLHFGNGTRLTVT.